This TCR beta chain stems from a study of identical twins. TCRdb independently ran MiXCR on the 5' RACE reads; one entry per CDR3 protein. Here the sample spans approximately 470,000 distinct CDR3 sequences, 11% to 15% being singletons. CDR1 and CDR2 (germline): SGHKS, YYEKEE (reference sequence). CDR3 length: 15 amino acids. V lost 0 bases to trimming and J lost 1 base, with 8 bases between them. This sample also belongs to another study, concerning yellow fever vaccine responses in identical twins. Per that study: Twins' T cell vaccine responses reportedly looked partly convergent, partly personalized.

Material for sequencing was CD4+ T cells sorted from blood. The clonotype comes from a woman younger than 35 in good health. The chain carries TRBV5-5 and TRBJ2-1; D possibly corresponds to TRBD2 (5 bases). CDR3 DNA: TGTGCCAGCAGCTTGGCGGGGTTTTCCTACAATGAGCAGTTCTTC. It encodes CASSLAGFSYNEQFF. The whole variable domain, filled in from reference TRBV5-5 and TRBJ2-1, reads DAGVTQSPTHLIKTRGQQVTLRCSPISGHKSVSWYQQVLGQGPQFIFQYYEKEERGRGNFPDRFSARQFPNYSSELNVNALLLGDSALYLCASSLAGFSYNEQFFGPGTRLTVL.